This TCR beta chain was identified during a study of shared clonotypes between healthy human individuals. The assay was immunoSEQ multiplex PCR, and TCRdb's table has in-frame clones only and misses some. The sample contains around 1.9 million clones, about 92% of which appear only once. With 5 bases removed from V and 3 bases from J, the gap between germline ends came to 14 bases. The CDR3 totals 14 residues. Germline CDR1 and CDR2: SEHNR and FQNEAQ (reference sequence). CD8 cells classed as naive were CD45RO-negative and positively selected for CCR7, excluding terminally differentiated effector memory CD45RA+ cells. On this clone itself: Other DNA sequences within the sample encode an identical CDR3.

The specimen was naive CD8+ T cells from PBMCs. This sequence was found in a man between 18 and 35 years old in good health. Some clones in this sample may be carry-over from other donors' samples. This chain connects TRBV7-9 to TRBJ2-7; weak D call: TRBD1 (6 bases). Here the CDR3 DNA reads TGTGCCAGCAGCCCCCCGGGACAAGGCTACGAGCAGTACTTC. Its translation is CASSPPGQGYEQYF. The full variable domain, completed using reference TRBV7-9 and TRBJ2-7, is DTGVSQNPRHKITKRGQNVTFRCDPISEHNRLYWYRQTLGQGPEFLTYFQNEAQLEKSRLLSDRFSAERPKGSFSTLEIQRTEQGDSAMYLCASSPPGQGYEQYFGPGTRLTVT.